This is a list of T cell receptor beta chains from one sample in a study of cytomegalovirus exposure and HLA in healthy donors. Data came from immunoSEQ multiplex PCR; TCRdb stores just in-frame clones and leaves some out. The profile shows 200,000 or so clones, approximately 80% of them singletons. Sample: PBMCs. The source of these receptors is a woman aged 25 to 39 in good health and CMV-seropositive. The CDR3 runs from the conserved cysteine through the conserved F or W. A D gene is named only where the DNA matches it firmly. Some rows mark clone size as missing; the rest say once, few, many or name a class of expanded clone.

cdr3_aa	cdr3_nt	clone_size	v_call	j_call	d_call
CASSSPGTGDYGYTF	TGTGCCAGCAGCAGCCCCGGGACAGGGGATTATGGCTACACCTTC	.	TRBV28	TRBJ1-2	TRBD1
CASSESAGTGAYEQYF	TGTGCCAGCAGTGAGTCAGCCGGGACTGGGGCCTACGAGCAGTACTTC	few	TRBV6-1	TRBJ2-7	.
CASSPTPVAGWQYF	TGTGCCAGCAGCCCTACTCCCGTAGCGGGATGGCAGTATTTT	.	TRBV5-4	TRBJ2-3	TRBD2
CASSYDRVPDTQYF	TGTGCCAGCAGTTATGACAGAGTCCCAGATACGCAGTATTTT	.	TRBV6-5	TRBJ2-3	.
CASSQDKGGTSSHPEQFF	TGTGCCAGCAGCCAAGACAAAGGTGGGACTAGCAGCCATCCTGAGCAGTTCTTC	.	TRBV4-2	TRBJ2-1	TRBD2
CASSQAIRGSSGRQETQYF	TGTGCCAGCAGCCAAGCCATTAGAGGGTCTAGCGGGAGACAAGAGACCCAGTACTTC	.	TRBV4-2	TRBJ2-5	TRBD2
CASSFNRGTGELFF	TGTGCCAGCAGCTTCAACAGGGGCACCGGGGAGCTGTTTTTT	.	TRBV7-2	TRBJ2-2	TRBD1
CASSQGDRDGYGYTF	TGTGCCAGCTCACAGGGGGACAGGGATGGCTATGGCTACACCTTC	.	TRBV18	TRBJ1-2	TRBD1
CASSPLAGGVNEQFF	TGTGCCAGCAGCCCTCTAGCGGGAGGGGTCAATGAGCAGTTCTTC	.	TRBV7-6	TRBJ2-1	TRBD2
CASSYSEGYYGYTF	TGTGCCAGCAGTTACTCGGAGGGGTACTATGGCTACACCTTC	.	TRBV6-6	TRBJ1-2	.
CASSFWAGIQPQHF	TGTGCCAGCAGCTTCTGGGCAGGCATTCAGCCCCAGCATTTT	.	TRBV5-6	TRBJ1-5	.
CASRDSSYNEQFF	TGTGCCAGCAGGGACAGCTCCTACAATGAGCAGTTCTTC	.	TRBV6-6	TRBJ2-1	.
CASSLNSGRALYEQYF	TGTGCCAGCAGCTTAAATAGCGGGAGGGCCTTGTACGAGCAGTACTTC	.	TRBV7-8	TRBJ2-7	TRBD2
CASSILAARPQHF	TGTGCCAGTAGTATTCTCGCGGCCCGGCCCCAGCATTTT	few	TRBV19	TRBJ1-5	.
CASNWDREETQYF	TGTGCCAGCAACTGGGACAGGGAAGAGACCCAGTACTTC	.	TRBV2	TRBJ2-5	TRBD1
CASRDTEPEAFF	TGTGCCAGCAGGGACACGGAACCAGAAGCTTTCTTT	few	TRBV25-1	TRBJ1-1	.
CASSLGGGDYGYTF	TGTGCCAGCAGCTTAGGAGGCGGAGACTATGGCTACACCTTC	few	TRBV13	TRBJ1-2	.
CASSLGVGGSTDTQYF	TGTGCCAGCAGTTTAGGGGTGGGAGGAAGCACAGATACGCAGTATTTT	.	TRBV27	TRBJ2-3	.
CASRQGNNEQYF	TGTGCCAGCAGACAGGGTAACAACGAGCAGTACTTC	.	TRBV2	TRBJ2-7	.
CASCPGTAYNQPQHF	TGTGCCAGTTGCCCAGGGACAGCCTACAATCAGCCCCAGCATTTT	once	TRBV6-6	TRBJ1-5	TRBD1
CATGTAHYGYTF	TGTGCCACCGGTACAGCTCACTATGGCTACACCTTC	.	TRBV28	TRBJ1-2	.
CASSSPYGQIHEQYF	TGTGCCAGCAGTTCCCCCTATGGACAAATCCACGAGCAGTACTTC	.	TRBV28	TRBJ2-7	.
CASSLTGTGGDEQYF	TGCGCCAGCAGCTTGACCGGGACAGGGGGCGACGAGCAGTACTTC	.	TRBV5-1	TRBJ2-7	TRBD1
CAWSDRGAATQYF	TGTGCCTGGAGCGACCGGGGGGCAGCGACCCAGTACTTC	.	TRBV30	TRBJ2-5	.
CASSFGQPGEQYF	TGTGCCAGCAGTTTCGGACAGCCCGGCGAGCAGTACTTC	.	TRBV6-1	TRBJ2-7	.
CSVEVRGAGTEAFF	TGCAGCGTTGAGGTTCGGGGGGCTGGGACTGAAGCTTTCTTT	.	TRBV29-1	TRBJ1-1	.
CASSVREKQFF	TGTGCCAGCAGTGTGCGGGAAAAGCAGTTCTTC	.	TRBV2	TRBJ2-1	.
CASSPSRVSLYEQYF	TGTGCCAGCAGTCCGTCCCGGGTCTCCCTCTACGAGCAGTACTTC	.	TRBV5-6	TRBJ2-7	.
CASSEARFAGELFF	TGTGCCAGCAGTGAAGCCAGGTTCGCCGGGGAGCTGTTTTTT	medium-sized	TRBV2	TRBJ2-2	.
CASSPRTGYTEAFF	TGTGCCAGCAGTCCGAGGACAGGGTACACTGAAGCTTTCTTT	.	TRBV6-5	TRBJ1-1	TRBD1
CASSEYILAGVGQETQYF	TGTGCCAGCAGTGAATATATACTAGCGGGAGTGGGACAAGAGACCCAGTACTTC	.	TRBV2	TRBJ2-5	TRBD2
CASSPASGRDEQYF	TGCGCCAGCTCCCCGGCGAGCGGGAGGGACGAGCAGTACTTC	.	TRBV5-1	TRBJ2-7	TRBD2
CASSQLAGGPYEQYF	TGTGCCAGCAGCCAATTAGCGGGAGGGCCCTACGAGCAGTACTTC	.	TRBV14	TRBJ2-7	TRBD2
CASSQTGALIYEQYF	TGTGCCAGCAGTCAAACAGGGGCCCTGATCTACGAGCAGTACTTC	.	TRBV2	TRBJ2-7	TRBD1
CASRDREDTQYF	TGTGCCAGCCGGGACAGGGAGGATACGCAGTATTTT	.	TRBV7-9	TRBJ2-3	TRBD1
CASSVEVNRQPAFF	TGTGCCAGCAGCGTAGAAGTGAACAGGCAGCCAGCTTTCTTT	.	TRBV9	TRBJ1-1	.
CASSRYPSGANVLTF	TGTGCCAGCAGCCGCTACCCCTCTGGGGCCAACGTCCTGACTTTC	.	TRBV2	TRBJ2-6	.
CASSLVGEEVSEQYF	TGTGCCAGCAGCTTAGTGGGGGAGGAGGTCTCCGAGCAGTACTTC	once	TRBV7-6	TRBJ2-7	.
CASSFYEAGSQKLFF	TGTGCCAGCAGTTTTTATGAGGCTGGCTCCCAAAAACTGTTTTTT	.	TRBV27	TRBJ1-4	.
CASSEFTTGELFF	TGTGCCAGCAGCGAGTTTACTACCGGGGAGCTGTTTTTT	.	TRBV27	TRBJ2-2	.
CASSLIQASPSYEQYF	TGTGCCAGCAGTTTAATACAGGCCTCTCCTTCTTACGAGCAGTACTTC	.	TRBV28	TRBJ2-7	.
CAISESGSTYEQFF	TGTGCCATCAGTGAGAGCGGGAGTACGTATGAGCAGTTCTTC	.	TRBV10-3	TRBJ2-1	TRBD2
CASSLARVGQPQHF	TGTGCCAGCAGCTTAGCGAGGGTAGGTCAGCCCCAGCATTTT	once	TRBV7-8	TRBJ1-5	.
CASSFSSGGRETQYF	TGCGCCAGCAGCTTCTCTAGCGGGGGGAGAGAGACCCAGTACTTC	.	TRBV5-1	TRBJ2-5	TRBD2
CASSAGLNNEQFF	TGTGCCAGCAGTGCGGGACTGAACAATGAGCAGTTCTTC	.	TRBV25-1	TRBJ2-1	.
CASSSTRPSYNEQFF	TGTGCCAGCAGTTCCACTCGCCCCTCCTACAATGAGCAGTTCTTC	.	TRBV6-5	TRBJ2-1	.
CASSWSRQGQSYEQYF	TGTGCCAGCAGTTGGTCGCGACAGGGCCAGTCCTACGAGCAGTACTTC	.	TRBV28	TRBJ2-7	TRBD1
CASGQRYEQYF	TGTGCTAGTGGTCAACGGTACGAGCAGTACTTC	.	TRBV12-5	TRBJ2-7	.